This T cell receptor (beta chain) originates from a study of shared clonotypes between healthy human individuals. Points from the study as a whole: Sequencing depth was a factor that was expected to affect clonotype sharing among donors.

Notes on this clone: What it binds is unknown.

Every immunoSEQ plate was one replicate of a subset's evenly spread DNA. Per sorted-subset replicate PCR, input was approximately 0.2 ug DNA, representing some 30,000 T cell genomes. Produced via immunoSEQ multiplex PCR; TCRdb's table is partial and in-frame only. Seen here are 600,000 to 750,000 clones, around 91% observed once, and the top ten hold 30% to 35%. V lost 2 bases to trimming and J lost 3 bases, with 17 bases between them. The CDR3 extends over 16 amino acids. Germline-derived CDR1 and CDR2 are MNHNY and SVGAGI (reference sequence). The source is a man between 18 and 29 years old in good health. Some clones in this sample may be carry-over from other donors' samples. This rearrangement joins TRBV6-6 to TRBJ2-7, with D perhaps TRBD1 or TRBD2 (5 bases each). Sequenced: memory CD8+ T cells from PBMCs. Subset described: CD45RO+ cells pooled with CCR7-negative TemRA cells. CDR3 region: CASSYGAAGLFYEQYF. In nucleotides, the CDR3 is TGTGCCAGCAGTTACGGAGCGGCAGGGCTTTTCTACGAGCAGTACTTC.